The clone carrying this TCR beta chain was seen only a few times. This entry comes from a study of spatial heterogeneity in lung cancer. In the study overall: Around two years after resection was the median timing of the follow-up PBMC samples, which were sequenced when available.

Each CDR3 protein is one row after TCRdb ran MiXCR on the 5' RACE reads. This sample has around 98,000 distinct CDR3 sequences; roughly a fifth occur once, and the top ten carry about a fifth. Germline CDR1 and CDR2: KGHDR and SFDVKD. V shed 2 bases and J 1 base; nucleotides not matched to a gene: 5. CDR3 length: 17 amino acids. Time point noted: blood at routine non-recurrence follow-up after resection. The TCR was taken from a male donor with early-stage non-small cell lung cancer. The rearrangement uses TRBV24-1 and TRBJ2-2; TRBD1 matches at 8 bases. Sequencing used PBMCs, obtained at follow-up. DNA for the CDR3: TGTGCCACCAGTGATTCGGACAGGGCTCGGAACACCGGGGAGCTGTTTTTT. Amino acid sequence: CATSDSDRARNTGELFF.